A selection of T cell receptor beta chains follows, all from one sample in a study of human T cells and chemical hapten exposure. Via MiXCR, TCRdb re-called the RACE reads, giving one row per CDR3 protein. This sample yields 50,000 to 70,000 distinct CDR3 sequences, of which 9.5% to 10% are seen a single time; 9.6% belongs to the top ten. The specimen comprised whole blood, sampled in connection with sensitization to the hapten diphenylcyclopropenone (DPC). These receptors were obtained from a man aged 35 to 55 with alopecia areata. Some clones in this sample may be carry-over from other donors' samples. Both conserved end residues are part of each CDR3. Each record gives: J gene, clone size, V gene, CDR3 protein. Some rows mark clone size as missing; the rest say once, few, many or name a class of expanded clone.

j_call: TRBJ1-2; clone_size: few; v_call: TRBV28; cdr3_aa: CASTKPGQNYGYTF
j_call: TRBJ1-4; clone_size: NA; v_call: TRBV5-1; cdr3_aa: CASSLSDRGVEKLFF
j_call: TRBJ2-3; clone_size: many; v_call: TRBV18; cdr3_aa: CASSEVGDTQYF
j_call: TRBJ1-5; clone_size: many; v_call: TRBV20-1; cdr3_aa: CSARPPGRNQPQHF
j_call: TRBJ2-1; clone_size: NA; v_call: TRBV28; cdr3_aa: CASSLGGSGVCEQFF
j_call: TRBJ2-7; clone_size: many; v_call: TRBV13; cdr3_aa: CASSSDSPPGQKDF
j_call: TRBJ2-1; clone_size: NA; v_call: TRBV27; cdr3_aa: CASTSGGSYNEQFF
j_call: TRBJ2-5; clone_size: few; v_call: TRBV5-1; cdr3_aa: CASSLGDRGRQETQYF
j_call: TRBJ2-5; clone_size: few; v_call: TRBV6-2/TRBV6-3; cdr3_aa: CANSYSGQKRETQYF
j_call: TRBJ2-3; clone_size: once; v_call: TRBV7-9; cdr3_aa: CASSLEPYEALDTQYF
j_call: TRBJ1-5; clone_size: few; v_call: TRBV24-1; cdr3_aa: CATSDPGGSNQPQHF
j_call: TRBJ2-1; clone_size: few; v_call: TRBV11-3; cdr3_aa: CASSGGATSGRQTSYNEQFF
j_call: TRBJ2-3; clone_size: few; v_call: TRBV2; cdr3_aa: CASRPGQYTDTQYF
j_call: TRBJ1-5; clone_size: few; v_call: TRBV28; cdr3_aa: CASSSTGLYSNQPQHF
j_call: TRBJ2-1; clone_size: NA; v_call: TRBV27; cdr3_aa: CASSPKIAGRNNEQFF
j_call: TRBJ2-1; clone_size: few; v_call: TRBV29-1; cdr3_aa: CSVVGTGLYNEQFF
j_call: TRBJ2-7; clone_size: few; v_call: TRBV20-1; cdr3_aa: CSARDLASGAYEQYF
j_call: TRBJ2-1; clone_size: NA; v_call: TRBV9; cdr3_aa: CASSGSGRAVADEQFF
j_call: TRBJ1-1; clone_size: NA; v_call: TRBV14; cdr3_aa: CASSQGVTTEAFF
j_call: TRBJ2-1; clone_size: NA; v_call: TRBV28; cdr3_aa: CASSLRLVDNEQFF
j_call: TRBJ1-1; clone_size: many; v_call: TRBV3-1; cdr3_aa: CASSQDLTANTEAFF
j_call: TRBJ2-4; clone_size: many; v_call: TRBV7-9; cdr3_aa: CASTLPYSDFQYF
j_call: TRBJ1-5; clone_size: many; v_call: TRBV3-1; cdr3_aa: CASSRTGSNQPQHF
j_call: TRBJ2-7; clone_size: NA; v_call: TRBV5-1; cdr3_aa: CASSLEGNPSYEQYF
j_call: TRBJ2-1; clone_size: few; v_call: TRBV7-8; cdr3_aa: CASSLSPDEQFF
j_call: TRBJ2-3; clone_size: many; v_call: TRBV6-5; cdr3_aa: CASSYQTDRTDTQYF
j_call: TRBJ2-7; clone_size: few; v_call: TRBV9; cdr3_aa: CASSVGGLAGDEQYF
j_call: TRBJ2-7; clone_size: few; v_call: TRBV6-6; cdr3_aa: CASSPSGRYSEQYF
j_call: TRBJ1-6; clone_size: few; v_call: TRBV9; cdr3_aa: CASSVDGISPLHF
j_call: TRBJ2-1; clone_size: many; v_call: TRBV6-4; cdr3_aa: CASSPLTGTGGNEQFF
j_call: TRBJ2-7; clone_size: many; v_call: TRBV10-2; cdr3_aa: CASSELRHEQYF
j_call: TRBJ2-1; clone_size: many; v_call: TRBV7-8; cdr3_aa: CASSLVRLAGAGEQFF
j_call: TRBJ2-7; clone_size: few; v_call: TRBV7-6; cdr3_aa: CASSLGQGIEQYF
j_call: TRBJ2-5; clone_size: many; v_call: TRBV7-2; cdr3_aa: CASSYSGLAIQETQYF
j_call: TRBJ2-2; clone_size: many; v_call: TRBV27; cdr3_aa: CASSRTGVNTGELFF
j_call: TRBJ2-1; clone_size: NA; v_call: TRBV9; cdr3_aa: CASSVAAGGNNEQFF
j_call: TRBJ1-3; clone_size: few; v_call: TRBV5-1; cdr3_aa: CASSSDNTNSGNTIYF
j_call: TRBJ1-4; clone_size: many; v_call: TRBV4-3; cdr3_aa: CASSLDQGGEKLFF
j_call: TRBJ2-3; clone_size: few; v_call: TRBV6-1; cdr3_aa: CASRELAGGNYF
j_call: TRBJ2-2; clone_size: NA; v_call: TRBV28; cdr3_aa: CVSSLLYPGPTGELFF
j_call: TRBJ2-1; clone_size: many; v_call: TRBV6-5; cdr3_aa: CASSYSRDSLYNEQFF
j_call: TRBJ1-2; clone_size: many; v_call: TRBV20-1; cdr3_aa: CSAPIPGKNYGYTF